This is a list of T cell receptor beta chains from one sample in a study of cytomegalovirus exposure and HLA in healthy donors. Here immunoSEQ multiplex PCR was the method, and the copy in TCRdb shows in-frame clones only, minus some. The sample shows roughly 100,000 clones, 75% to 90% of them seen only once. The specimen was PBMCs. These receptors came from a man aged 30-40 years in good health and CMV-seropositive. Each CDR3 is given with its conserved first and last residue. A D gene is named only where the DNA matches it firmly. Not all rows give a size; the values are once, few, many and, for expanded clones, a class.

D	V	size	J	CDR3	DNA
TRBD2	TRBV6-1	-	TRBJ2-3	CASSESGVSTDTQYF	TGTGCCAGCAGTGAAAGCGGGGTTAGCACAGATACGCAGTATTTT
-	TRBV7-9	-	TRBJ1-1	CASSFTPSNTEAFF	TGTGCCAGCAGCTTTACTCCATCCAACACTGAAGCTTTCTTT
TRBD2	TRBV7-2	-	TRBJ2-5	CASSLGVAGGPETQYF	TGTGCCAGCAGCTTAGGGGTGGCGGGGGGGCCGGAGACCCAGTACTTC
-	TRBV9	-	TRBJ2-5	CASSPRSNSMYF	TGTGCCAGCAGCCCCCGCTCGAATAGCATGTACTTC
-	TRBV2	-	TRBJ1-2	CASTIRTATNYGYTF	TGTGCCAGCACCATAAGGACAGCTACTAACTATGGCTACACCTTC
-	TRBV23-1	-	TRBJ1-4	CASSQGSHSSMSNEKLFF	TGCGCCAGCAGTCAAGGTTCCCACTCGTCGATGTCCAATGAAAAACTGTTTTTT
-	TRBV19	few	TRBJ1-5	CASSTGKGGPFDQPQHF	TGTGCCAGTAGCACAGGGAAGGGCGGCCCCTTCGATCAGCCCCAGCATTTT
TRBD1	TRBV30	few	TRBJ1-2	CAWIPGQSYGYTF	TGTGCCTGGATACCGGGACAGAGTTATGGCTACACCTTC
-	TRBV6-5	-	TRBJ1-2	CASTPGSLYGYTF	TGTGCCAGCACCCCGGGGAGTCTCTATGGCTACACCTTC
-	TRBV29-1	-	TRBJ2-3	CSSWTVTDTQYF	TGCAGCTCCTGGACAGTCACAGATACGCAGTATTTT
-	TRBV4-1	-	TRBJ2-1	CASSQGYRGGDSYNEQFF	TGCGCCAGCAGCCAAGGGTACAGGGGGGGGGACTCCTACAATGAGCAGTTCTTC
TRBD1	TRBV19	many	TRBJ2-1	CASSIQGARYNEQFF	TGTGCCAGTAGTATTCAGGGGGCCAGATACAATGAGCAGTTCTTC
-	TRBV25-1	-	TRBJ1-2	CASSELGNYGYTF	TGTGCCAGCAGTGAATTGGGCAACTATGGCTACACCTTC
TRBD2	TRBV4-1	-	TRBJ2-7	CASSQEVTSGVYEQYF	TGCGCCAGCAGCCAAGAGGTGACTAGCGGGGTCTACGAGCAGTACTTC
TRBD1	TRBV5-1	once	TRBJ1-2	CASSPTGGSGYTF	TGCGCCAGCAGCCCGACAGGGGGGAGTGGCTACACCTTC
-	TRBV6-1	once	TRBJ2-5	CASSAGEETQYF	TGTGCCAGCAGTGCAGGGGAAGAGACCCAGTACTTC
-	TRBV28	-	TRBJ2-3	CASRLTGTDTQYF	TGTGCCAGCCGTCTCACAGGGACAGATACGCAGTATTTT
-	TRBV5-1	-	TRBJ1-4	CASSLANQALNEKLFF	TGCGCCAGCAGCTTGGCCAACCAGGCTCTTAATGAAAAACTGTTTTTT
-	TRBV7-2	-	TRBJ1-5	CASSLGRGGKPQHF	TGTGCCAGCAGCCTCGGAAGGGGAGGGAAGCCCCAGCATTTT
-	TRBV18	-	TRBJ2-3	CASSPRGVRTDTQYF	TGTGCCAGCTCACCACGCGGGGTACGGACAGATACGCAGTATTTT
TRBD2	TRBV5-4	few	TRBJ2-2	CASSGGGVRGTGELFF	TGTGCCAGCAGCGGCGGGGGGGTTCGCGGCACCGGGGAGCTGTTTTTT
TRBD1	TRBV29-1	-	TRBJ1-2	CSVGRGQADGYTF	TGCAGCGTTGGCAGGGGACAGGCGGATGGCTACACCTTC
-	TRBV10-3	-	TRBJ1-1	CAISDKTAMNTEAFF	TGTGCCATCAGTGACAAAACAGCCATGAACACTGAAGCTTTCTTT
TRBD1	TRBV5-4	-	TRBJ2-7	CASRPGTGALYEQYF	TGTGCCAGCAGACCCGGGACAGGGGCGTTGTACGAGCAGTACTTC
-	TRBV27	-	TRBJ1-5	CASSLEGANQPQHF	TGTGCCAGCAGTTTAGAAGGGGCCAATCAGCCCCAGCATTTT
TRBD2	TRBV5-6	-	TRBJ2-5	CASSLGAGVSQETQYF	TGTGCCAGCAGCCTAGGCGCGGGGGTTTCTCAAGAGACCCAGTACTTC
-	TRBV5-4	-	TRBJ2-5	CASSWGGGKETQYF	TGTGCCAGCAGCTGGGGCGGGGGCAAAGAGACCCAGTACTTC
TRBD1	TRBV2	-	TRBJ2-7	CASSMGTGWGYEQYF	TGTGCCAGCAGCATGGGGACAGGGTGGGGTTACGAGCAGTACTTC
-	TRBV19	-	TRBJ1-4	CATRGQGSFATNEKLFF	TGTGCCACCCGAGGGCAGGGGTCCTTTGCAACTAATGAAAAACTGTTTTTT
-	TRBV9	-	TRBJ2-3	CASSVGTVPTDTQYF	TGTGCCAGCAGCGTAGGGACAGTCCCCACAGATACGCAGTATTTT
TRBD1	TRBV7-9	-	TRBJ1-1	CASRSRTGLNTEAFF	TGTGCCAGCAGGTCCCGGACAGGGCTGAACACTGAAGCTTTCTTT
-	TRBV4-1	-	TRBJ2-7	CASSRGGLYEQYF	TGCGCCAGCAGCCGCGGAGGCTTGTACGAGCAGTACTTC
TRBD1	TRBV28	-	TRBJ2-3	CASSLNRGLQYF	TGTGCCAGCAGTTTAAACAGGGGCCTGCAGTATTTT
-	TRBV29-1	few	TRBJ1-2	CSVVEGDSYGYTF	TGCAGCGTTGTGGAGGGAGACTCCTATGGCTACACCTTC
TRBD1	TRBV29-1	once	TRBJ1-2	CSVGRGPLGYTF	TGCAGCGTCGGCAGGGGGCCGTTGGGCTACACCTTC
TRBD1	TRBV29-1	once	TRBJ1-1	CSVSVGTDEAFF	TGCAGCGTCTCAGTCGGGACAGATGAAGCTTTCTTT
-	TRBV30	-	TRBJ1-4	CAWSVGGSGGEKLFF	TGTGCCTGGAGTGTCGGGGGTTCGGGGGGTGAAAAACTGTTTTTT
-	TRBV10-3	-	TRBJ1-2	CAIRKQGPDSGYTF	TGTGCCATCAGAAAACAGGGCCCTGATAGCGGCTACACCTTC
TRBD2	TRBV5-1	-	TRBJ2-5	CASSSGTSGGHETQYF	TGCGCCAGCAGCTCTGGGACTAGCGGGGGGCACGAGACCCAGTACTTC
-	TRBV28	once	TRBJ1-1	CASGSTGNTEAFF	TGTGCCAGCGGCTCGACAGGGAACACTGAAGCTTTCTTT
-	TRBV28	-	TRBJ2-1	CASFPGTGTYNEQFF	TGTGCCAGCTTTCCCGGGACTGGCACCTACAATGAGCAGTTCTTC
-	TRBV30	few	TRBJ1-6	CAWARAGENSPLHF	TGTGCCTGGGCCAGAGCGGGGGAAAATTCACCCCTCCACTTT
-	TRBV11-3	-	TRBJ2-1	CASSLEAINEQFF	TGTGCCAGCAGCTTAGAGGCCATCAATGAGCAGTTCTTC
-	TRBV7-6	once	TRBJ1-2	CASSPRGGPSGTYGYTF	TGTGCCAGCAGCCCTAGGGGGGGACCTTCGGGGACCTATGGCTACACCTTC
-	TRBV6-1	-	TRBJ2-2	CASRTRGQNTGELFF	TGTGCCAGCAGAACCAGGGGACAGAACACCGGGGAGCTGTTTTTT
-	TRBV5-4	-	TRBJ1-2	CASSPREGANYGYTF	TGTGCCAGCAGCCCACGGGAGGGAGCTAACTATGGCTACACCTTC
TRBD1	TRBV5-1	-	TRBJ2-7	CASSSGQGSYEQYF	TGCGCCAGCAGCTCGGGACAGGGATCCTACGAGCAGTACTTC
TRBD1	TRBV5-6	-	TRBJ1-5	CASSWGQGRLSNQPQHF	TGTGCCAGCAGCTGGGGACAGGGGAGGTTAAGCAATCAGCCCCAGCATTTT
-	TRBV11-3	once	TRBJ2-5	CASSRLGGGFQETQYF	TGTGCCAGCAGCCGCCTGGGTGGAGGCTTCCAAGAGACCCAGTACTTC
-	TRBV19	-	TRBJ1-1	CASSPHDGGLMNTEAFF	TGTGCCAGTAGTCCTCACGACGGGGGTCTTATGAACACTGAAGCTTTCTTT
TRBD1	TRBV10-3	once	TRBJ2-3	CAISEETGPTQYF	TGTGCCATCAGTGAGGAGACAGGGCCAACGCAGTATTTT
TRBD1	TRBV7-9	-	TRBJ1-4	CASSLRRDRVANEKLFF	TGTGCCAGCAGCTTGCGCCGGGACAGGGTAGCTAATGAAAAACTGTTTTTT
TRBD1	TRBV5-1	-	TRBJ2-3	CASRLTGDIDTQYF	TGCGCCAGCAGATTGACAGGGGATATAGATACGCAGTATTTT
TRBD1	TRBV5-4	-	TRBJ1-6	CASTRGGGGASNSPLHF	TGTGCCAGCACCCGAGGTGGAGGGGGCGCTTCCAATTCACCCCTCCACTTT